A selection of T cell receptor beta chains follows, all from one sample in a study of ipilimumab plus nivolumab after autologous stem cell transplantation. The data were produced by immunoSEQ multiplex PCR, yet TCRdb's version contains in-frame clones alone and is incomplete. The sample lists about 9,700 clones, approximately 72% occurring once. The sample in question was PBMCs, obtained in a trial of ipilimumab plus nivolumab as post-transplant consolidation. The source of these receptors is a male donor with diffuse large B-cell lymphoma. The conserved cysteine and the conserved F or W are not part of the CDR3 here. Clone size appears in some rows only: once, few, many, or a class for an expanded clone.

>TRBV7-6|TRBJ2-2|NA
ASSLEGETGELF
>TRBV15|TRBJ2-7|once
ATRKQPGTGGYEQY
>TRBV5-6|TRBJ1-4|NA
ASSLVNEKLF
>TRBV28|TRBJ2-1|NA
ASSPTSGGAYEQF
>TRBV7-2|TRBJ2-4|NA
ASSLTGRPGGPSIQY
>TRBV5-6|TRBJ1-4|NA
ASSNGNFEKLF
>TRBV6-6|TRBJ1-3|NA
ASRTGGSSGNTIY
>TRBV7-6|TRBJ1-6|NA
ASSLGDDNSPLH
>TRBV4-1|TRBJ1-1|NA
ASSQGGRTGYTEAF
>TRBV7-7|TRBJ1-5|few
ASSLDTFDNSNQPQH
>TRBV7-8|TRBJ1-5|once
ASSTRPETGGITGNQPQH
>TRBV7-2|TRBJ2-5|NA
ASSLSVSGQETQY
>TRBV4-1|TRBJ2-5|NA
ASSPWGAGGQETQY
>TRBV7-9|TRBJ2-3|few
ASSLVGARGYWADTQY
>TRBV28|TRBJ1-2|few
ASRLEQGFKGYGYT
>TRBV19|TRBJ2-1|NA
ASSIAGQPTYNEQF
>TRBV5-6|TRBJ1-1|NA
ASSFFSTEAF
>TRBV7-9|TRBJ1-2|NA
ASSLQGMDYGYT
>TRBV7-2|TRBJ2-7|NA
ASSFNRGPEGQY
>TRBV25-1|TRBJ2-1|NA
ASSEGRNEQF
>TRBV4-1|TRBJ2-7|large
ASSQDKDGYYEQY
>TRBV28|TRBJ1-4|NA
ASSFVTGAGDNEKLF
>TRBV29-1|TRBJ2-3|NA
SVSADRGIGADTQY
>TRBV7-3|TRBJ2-7|once
ASSLLAQTSSYEQY
>TRBV10-2|TRBJ2-2|NA
ASRVAGGPGELF
>TRBV29-1|TRBJ2-1|NA
SVDRSPNEQF
>TRBV6-6|TRBJ2-5|NA
ASSHNQETQY
>TRBV30|TRBJ1-4|NA
AWVPGVSNEKLF
>TRBV9|TRBJ1-5|once
ASSERSEWGQPQH
>TRBV5-1|TRBJ2-3|NA
ASSRGDSTDTQY
>TRBV15|TRBJ2-2|NA
ATSTSGTSTGELF
>TRBV28|TRBJ2-5|NA
ASSPAGQEETQY
>TRBV5-4|TRBJ1-2|NA
ASSLDRDYGYT
>TRBV5-4|TRBJ2-7|NA
ASSNSKTSGEQY
>TRBV5-1|TRBJ2-1|NA
ASSSTSGVNNEQF
>TRBV5-1|TRBJ2-2|NA
ASSPSDRVFTGELF
>TRBV28|TRBJ2-2|NA
ASSSDRSGGELF
>TRBV6-1|TRBJ2-3|NA
ASSEVLAGVLSDTQY
>TRBV6-6|TRBJ2-1|NA
ASSYSGTFGNEQF
>TRBV28|TRBJ1-2|NA
ASSFAGPENGYT
>TRBV6-4|TRBJ1-5|NA
ASSDFIQQGFNQPQH
>TRBV6-6|TRBJ1-5|once
ASSTRTGEDQPQH
>TRBV6-5|TRBJ2-7|few
ASRGGTGDEQY
>TRBV11-3|TRBJ2-7|NA
ASSLDRSEQY
>TRBV27|TRBJ1-1|NA
ASSLSYGVGAF
>TRBV7-8|TRBJ2-7|NA
ASSSSRAAYEQY